This entry is about one T cell receptor beta chain. The sample carries other DNA sequences with the same CDR3. The source of the sample is a study of shared clonotypes between healthy human individuals. DNA from unsorted PBMC was sequenced on ten immunoSEQ deep assay plates. Using immunoSEQ multiplex PCR, the repertoire was profiled, and TCRdb retains in-frame clones only, with some absent. The repertoire holds about 470,000 clones, with more than 75% as singletons. This receptor was identified in a woman aged 40 to 49 in good health. Some clones in this sample may be carry-over from other donors' samples. The source material was PBMCs.

The CDR3 sequence: CASSLQGETQYF. The CDR3 DNA follows: TGCGCCAGCAGCTTGCAGGGAGAGACCCAGTACTTC. The genes are TRBV5-1 and TRBJ2-5, with D perhaps TRBD1 (5 bases). Looked up from germline, CDR1 is SGHRS and CDR2 is YFSETQ. Trimming cost V 1 base and J 4 bases, with 5 bases left between them. The CDR3 is made up of 12 amino acids.